A selection of T cell receptor beta chains follows, all from one sample in a study of a mutant IDH1 vaccine in newly diagnosed glioma. Their antigen targets remain unknown. Profiled with immunoSEQ multiplex PCR; TCRdb holds only in-frame clones, not every one. This table holds some 120,000 clones, about 82% found once. The sample consisted of PBMCs, taken from a glioma patient whose treatment included an IDH1 peptide vaccine. All receptors come from a man aged 35 to 55 with glioma. The CDR3 runs from the conserved cysteine through the conserved F or W. D genes are given only for firm matches. Only some rows state a clone size, as once, few, many or a class for expanded clones.

NA	NA	TRBV5-6	TRBJ2-3	CASSFPRTGAGDTQYF	TGTGCCAGCAGCTTCCCCCGGACGGGCGCAGGGGATACGCAGTATTTT
TRBD1	few	TRBV30	TRBJ2-1	CAGTGTGMANEQFF	TGTGCCGGGACCGGGACAGGGATGGCCAATGAGCAGTTCTTC
NA	NA	TRBV27	TRBJ2-2	CASSLFGTGELFF	TGTGCCAGCAGTTTATTCGGCACCGGGGAGCTGTTTTTT
TRBD2	NA	TRBV28	TRBJ2-7	CASRYTSAEQYF	TGTGCCAGCAGATACACTAGCGCCGAGCAGTACTTC
TRBD1	NA	TRBV7-7	TRBJ2-2	CASSLTTGNGELFF	TGTGCTAGCAGCTTAACGACAGGGAACGGGGAGCTGTTTTTT
NA	NA	TRBV19	TRBJ1-3	CASNLGNSGNTIYF	TGTGCCAGTAATCTCGGGAACTCTGGAAACACCATATATTTT
NA	NA	TRBV9	TRBJ2-3	CASSGINRGPMNTQYF	TGTGCCAGCAGCGGAATAAATCGGGGCCCCATGAATACGCAGTATTTT
NA	few	TRBV10-2	TRBJ2-1	CASGSLRRDEQFF	TGCGCCAGCGGTTCTCTGAGGCGGGATGAGCAGTTCTTC
TRBD2	NA	TRBV15	TRBJ2-2	CATSMAGVYTGELFF	TGTGCCACCAGCATGGCGGGAGTATATACCGGGGAGCTGTTTTTT
NA	NA	TRBV5-1	TRBJ2-7	CASSPEGYEQYF	TGCGCCAGCAGCCCGGAAGGCTACGAGCAGTACTTC
NA	NA	TRBV4-1	TRBJ2-5	CASSQEWGRVETQYF	TGCGCCAGCAGCCAAGAATGGGGCAGGGTAGAGACCCAGTACTTC
TRBD2	NA	TRBV2	TRBJ2-1	CASSETAGGEQFF	TGTGCCAGCAGTGAGACTGCGGGGGGTGAGCAGTTCTTC
NA	few	TRBV29-1	TRBJ1-1	CSVIRLNTEAFF	TGCAGCGTTATTCGTCTGAACACTGAAGCTTTCTTT
TRBD2	few	TRBV10-2	TRBJ2-1	CASSEPSGGLSYNEQFF	TGCGCCAGCAGTGAGCCGAGCGGGGGCCTCTCCTACAATGAGCAGTTCTTC
NA	NA	TRBV7-9	TRBJ2-7	CASSLEGIAVEQYF	TGTGCCAGCAGCTTAGAAGGAATAGCGGTCGAGCAGTACTTC
NA	NA	TRBV25-1	TRBJ2-1	CASSARTALAHNEQFF	TGTGCCAGCAGTGCGAGGACAGCCCTGGCCCACAATGAGCAGTTCTTC
NA	NA	TRBV7-8	TRBJ2-4	CASSPGQLIQYF	TGTGCCAGCAGCCCGGGCCAACTTATTCAGTACTTC
NA	once	TRBV7-2	TRBJ1-3	CASSLAGAGNTIYF	TGTGCCAGCAGCTTAGCAGGCGCTGGAAACACCATATATTTT
NA	once	TRBV5-4	TRBJ1-5	CASSLEGPGFSNQPQHF	TGTGCCAGCAGCTTGGAGGGTCCAGGGTTTAGCAATCAGCCCCAGCATTTT
NA	NA	TRBV28	TRBJ1-2	CASTHPPSGYGYTF	TGTGCCAGCACCCACCCACCCTCGGGCTATGGCTACACCTTC
NA	NA	TRBV19	TRBJ2-1	CPEGFTYNEQFF	TGTCCAGAGGGATTCACCTACAATGAGCAGTTCTTC
NA	NA	TRBV7-9	TRBJ2-6	CASSLGDPGANVLTF	TGTGCCAGCAGCTTAGGAGACCCTGGGGCCAACGTCCTGACTTTC
NA	NA	TRBV4-1	TRBJ1-2	CASSPTHGGTYGYTF	TGCGCCAGCAGCCCAACCCACGGAGGGACCTATGGCTACACCTTC
NA	NA	TRBV4-3	TRBJ1-1	CASSQENSLNTEAFF	TGCGCCAGCAGCCAAGAAAACAGCTTGAACACTGAAGCTTTCTTT
NA	NA	TRBV4-3	TRBJ1-2	CASSQEGGNYGYTF	TGCGCCAGCAGCCAAGAGGGGGGAAACTATGGCTACACCTTC
NA	few	TRBV6-1	TRBJ2-7	CASSEAGHINYEQYF	TGTGCCAGCAGTGAAGCGGGACACATCAACTACGAGCAGTACTTC
NA	NA	TRBV19	TRBJ1-2	CASSENDFGYTF	TGTGCCAGTAGTGAGAATGATTTTGGCTACACCTTC
TRBD2	few	TRBV5-1	TRBJ2-7	CASSLGMLAASYEQYF	TGCGCCAGCAGCTTGGGGATGCTAGCGGCCTCCTACGAGCAGTACTTC
TRBD1	NA	TRBV4-3	TRBJ1-4	CASSQTGEDEKLFF	TGCGCCAGCAGCCAGACAGGGGAGGATGAAAAACTGTTTTTT
TRBD2	NA	TRBV7-9	TRBJ2-5	CASSTGTLLAGGETQYF	TGTGCCAGCAGCACCGGGACCTTACTAGCGGGAGGGGAGACCCAGTACTTC
NA	NA	TRBV18	TRBJ1-1	CASTADSPTEAFF	TGTGCCAGCACAGCCGACAGCCCCACTGAAGCTTTCTTT
TRBD1	NA	TRBV28	TRBJ1-2	CASSPPLTGAGYGYTF	TGTGCCAGCAGTCCACCGCTGACAGGGGCGGGGTATGGCTACACCTTC
NA	medium-sized	TRBV14	TRBJ2-7	CASSQARGITYEQYF	TGTGCCAGCAGCCAAGCGCGCGGGATTACGTACGAGCAGTACTTC
NA	NA	TRBV25-1	TRBJ1-5	CASAAVNSQPQHF	TGTGCCAGCGCGGCGGTTAACAGCCAACCCCAGCATTTT
TRBD2	NA	TRBV4-3	TRBJ2-7	CASSQGLAATGYEQYF	TGCGCCAGCAGCCAAGGACTAGCGGCGACGGGCTACGAGCAGTACTTC
NA	NA	TRBV28	TRBJ2-5	CASSFELYQETQYF	TGTGCCAGCAGTTTCGAGCTGTACCAAGAGACCCAGTACTTC
NA	NA	TRBV11-2	TRBJ2-7	CASSLGPGYEQYF	TGTGCCAGCAGCTTAGGGCCCGGTTACGAGCAGTACTTC
NA	NA	TRBV2	TRBJ1-5	CASSEEVGPKGPQHF	TGTGCCAGCAGTGAGGAGGTGGGGCCGAAGGGGCCCCAGCATTTT
TRBD1	NA	TRBV30	TRBJ1-2	CAGDSFSNYGYTF	TGTGCCGGGGACAGTTTTTCTAACTATGGCTACACCTTC
NA	few	TRBV5-1	TRBJ2-5	CASGPGQETQYF	TGCGCCAGCGGCCCAGGGCAGGAGACCCAGTACTTC
TRBD1	NA	TRBV29-1	TRBJ2-5	CSVVDRGGETQYF	TGCAGCGTCGTGGACAGGGGAGGCGAGACCCAGTACTTC
NA	NA	TRBV7-6	TRBJ2-1	CASSATSTYNEQFF	TGTGCCAGCAGCGCAACATCGACCTACAATGAGCAGTTCTTC
TRBD2	NA	TRBV6-1	TRBJ2-7	CASSPSGSSYEQYF	TGTGCCAGCAGTCCTAGCGGGAGCTCCTACGAGCAGTACTTC
NA	NA	TRBV11-2	TRBJ2-1	CASSLGAFSSYNEQFF	TGTGCCAGCAGCTTAGGCGCGTTCAGCTCCTACAATGAGCAGTTCTTC
TRBD2	NA	TRBV4-2	TRBJ2-3	CASSQEASGGYTDTQYF	TGTGCCAGCAGCCAAGAGGCCAGCGGGGGGTACACAGATACGCAGTATTTT
NA	NA	TRBV5-8	TRBJ1-5	CASSLVGGSNQPQHF	TGTGCCAGCAGCTTGGTTGGGGGTAGCAATCAGCCCCAGCATTTT
NA	NA	TRBV5-1	TRBJ1-1	CASSFMGAQDTEAFF	TGCGCCAGCAGCTTTATGGGGGCTCAGGACACTGAAGCTTTCTTT
NA	NA	TRBV7-2	TRBJ2-2	CASSLFGSTGELFF	TGTGCCAGCAGCTTATTTGGGAGCACCGGGGAGCTGTTTTTT
TRBD2	once	TRBV7-6	TRBJ2-1	CASSPTSGGWVNEQFF	TGTGCCAGCAGCCCAACTAGCGGGGGATGGGTCAATGAGCAGTTCTTC
TRBD1	once	TRBV19	TRBJ1-2	CASSRSGGEANYGYTF	TGTGCCAGTAGTCGTTCAGGGGGCGAAGCTAACTATGGCTACACCTTC
NA	NA	TRBV15	TRBJ2-1	CATSRGPYNEQFF	TGTGCCACCAGCAGAGGCCCCTACAATGAGCAGTTCTTC
TRBD1	NA	TRBV6-6	TRBJ1-5	CASSTDRELHQPQHF	TGTGCCAGCAGCACGGACAGGGAGCTCCATCAGCCCCAGCATTTT
NA	NA	TRBV9	TRBJ1-2	CASSVGSDPAGGYTF	TGTGCCAGCAGCGTAGGTTCGGACCCTGCGGGTGGCTACACCTTC
NA	NA	TRBV5-1	TRBJ1-5	CASSLMGGQQPQHF	TGCGCCAGCAGCTTGATGGGGGGCCAACAGCCCCAGCATTTT
TRBD1	once	TRBV7-9	TRBJ2-7	CASSSQSGQIYEQYF	TGTGCCAGCAGCAGTCAATCGGGACAGATCTACGAGCAGTACTTC